This T cell receptor beta chain came from a study of blood T cells in healthy people across ages. The second PCR ran about 6 to 12 cycles with a sample-barcoded 5' primer and J-beta primers. TCRdb re-called the 5' RACE reads through MiXCR, storing one row per CDR3 protein. The sample lists 1.5 million to 2 million distinct CDR3 sequences, roughly 27% occurring once. Sequenced material: blood. This clonotype was obtained from a woman aged 25 to 45 in good health.

CDR3 region: CSALSPPSWIAEFF. DNA of the CDR3: TGCAGTGCTCTATCTCCCCCCAGCTGGATCGCGGAGTTCTTC. V is TRBV20-1 and J is TRBJ2-1, with no clear D. Per the germline V gene, CDR1 is DFQATT and CDR2 is SNEGSKA (reference sequence). V gave up 5 bases and J gave up 14 bases, with 25 bases separating them. CDR3 size: 14 residues.